This record covers a single TCR beta chain. The antigen is unknown. This sample stems from a study of cytomegalovirus exposure and HLA in healthy donors. Study-level points and caveats: In a later analysis, at a false discovery rate of 0.05, about 15,000 TCR beta sequences were associated with HLA alleles. Reported findings show TCR beta sequences accurately forecast HLA-A and HLA-B alleles in most subjects. Most TCR sequences proved rare, with some public TCRs found in many donors. The likely origin of a cluster of highly shared sequence variants was a sequencing artifact.

The germline V gene encodes CDR1 SGHRS and CDR2 YFSETQ. V was clipped by 4 bases and J by 9 bases, with 17 bases between them. The CDR3 loop spans 14 amino acids. A multiplex PCR was run with 60 Vbeta primers and 13 Jbeta primers. Clones were read by immunoSEQ multiplex PCR, and TCRdb kept only the in-frame ones, dropping some. The table includes 180,000 or so clones, 82% detected once. The rearrangement joins TRBV5-1 to TRBJ2-1, with a tentative D call TRBD2 (5 bases). This clonotype was sampled from a middle-aged man in good health and CMV-seronegative. The sequenced material came from PBMCs. This CDR3 is CASSTLMAEGEQFF. The CDR3 coding sequence is TGCGCCAGCAGCACCCTCATGGCCGAGGGTGAGCAGTTCTTC.